The entry below describes one T cell receptor beta chain. TCRdb's table, derived via immunoSEQ multiplex PCR, lists solely in-frame clones and lacks some. The sample lists roughly 170,000 clones, roughly 84% occurring once. The CDR3 has 15 amino acids. V lost 0 bases, J lost 2 bases, and 10 bases lay in between. Germline V lookup: CDR1 LNHNV, CDR2 YYDKDF (reference sequence). The data originate from a study of blood T cell repertoires in COVID-19. At the level of the study: Acute-phase and convalescent COVID-19 samples originated in the United States, Italy and Spain.

Sequenced input: PBMCs or T cells enriched from blood (not recorded which). The genes are TRBV15 and TRBJ2-5; tentative D call: TRBD1 (6 bases). The TCR comes from a man in his 60s who had recovered from COVID-19. CDR3 region: CATSRDPGAQETQYF. The CDR3 coding sequence is TGTGCCACCAGCAGAGATCCAGGGGCTCAAGAGACCCAGTACTTC.